The 19 T cell receptor beta chains below were found in one sample sequenced in a study of molecular identifiers for immune sequencing clone quantification (dated by TCRdb to 2017 to 2018). Libraries were constructed by PCR. The instrument given in TCRdb is NextSeq 500. The public reads were reanalyzed by TCRdb: fastp trimming at Q25, MiXCR alignment, in-frame beta chains only. Identical CDR3 proteins give one entry, which carries the most common genes and DNA. This sample holds about 630,000 distinct CDR3 sequences; about 25% were observed only once. The top ten constitute about 0.8% of the sample. The sequenced material came from naive CD8+ T cells from blood, with Jurkat cell RNA spiked in. The cell subset or site label on this specimen signifies: FACS-sorted CD8+CD4-CCR7+CD45RA+ naive T cells. The receptors here all came from a human donor in good health. Some libraries in this study had Jurkat cell RNA spiked in.

The rearrangement links TRBV7-6 to TRBJ1-4; D remains ambiguous. CDR1 and CDR2 from the germline V gene are SGHVS and FNYEAQ. Trimming removed 1 base from V and 8 bases from J, with 11 bases in between. This CDR3 region has 14 residues. CDR3 residues: CASSLGAFGEKLFF. DNA for the CDR3: TGTGCCAGCAGCTTAGGGGCTTTTGGGGAAAAACTGTTTTTT. The variable domain in full, with the rest retrieved from reference TRBV7-6 and TRBJ1-4, is GAGVSQSPRYKVTKRGQDVALRCDPISGHVSLYWYRQALGQGPEFLTYFNYEAQQDKSGLPNDRFSAERPEGSISTLTIQRTEQRDSAMYRCASSLGAFGEKLFFGSGTQLSVL.

There are a few counts of this clonotype. This chain links TRBV2 with TRBJ2-3; the match to TRBD1 covers 7 bases. The V gene's germline CDR1 is SNHLY and CDR2 FYNNEI. The CDR3 loop spans 15 amino acids. V lost 4 bases, J lost 6 bases, and 10 bases stayed unmatched. The CDR3 protein is CASSGQGEDSDTQYF. In DNA form, the CDR3 reads TGTGCCAGCAGTGGACAGGGTGAGGACTCGGATACGCAGTATTTT. The whole variable domain, filled in from reference TRBV2 and TRBJ2-3, reads EPEVTQTPSHQVTQMGQEVILRCVPISNHLYFYWYRQILGQKVEFLVSFYNNEISEKSEIFDDQFSVERPDGSNFTLKIRSTKLEDSAMYFCASSGQGEDSDTQYFGPGTRLTVL.

About this clonotype itself: Possible read error: a much larger clone is one base away. The chain has TRBV6-2 or TRBV6-3 and TRBJ1-5; D gene ambiguous. The CDR3 has 15 residues. Germline lookup yields CDR1 MNHEY and CDR2 SVGEGT. The CDR3 loop reads CAGSYSTVSNQPQHF. Written as DNA, the CDR3 is TGTGCCGGCAGTTACTCTACAGTTAGCAATCAGCCCCAGCATTTT.

This chain links TRBV7-3 with TRBJ1-1; 9 bases agree with TRBD1. From germline, CDR1 is SGHTA and CDR2 FQGTGA. This CDR3 contains 15 residues. J was trimmed by 5 bases and V by 2 bases; bases with no gene match: 6. CDR3: CASSLLGQGLTEAFF. In DNA, the CDR3 is TGTGCCAGCAGCTTATTGGGACAGGGATTAACTGAAGCTTTCTTT. Using reference TRBV7-3 and TRBJ1-1 for the parts outside the CDR3, the full variable domain is GAGVSQTPSNKVTEKGKYVELRCDPISGHTALYWYRQSLGQGPEFLIYFQGTGAADDSGLPNDRFFAVRPEGSVSTLKIQRTERGDSAVYLCASSLLGQGLTEAFFGQGTRLTVV.

Remarks on this clonotype: A much larger clone is a single base away; this may be a read error. The chain links TRBV19 to TRBJ2-3; no clear D. Per germline, CDR1 LNHDA and CDR2 SQIVND (reference sequence). This CDR3 is 14 amino acids long. CDR3 sequence (DNA): TGTGCCGGTAGTATAAAAGACGGTGGAGATACGCAGTATTTT. Translating it yields CAGSIKDGGDTQYF.

A note on this clonotype: A much larger clone sits a single nucleotide away, making a read error possible. This sequence joins TRBV9 and TRBJ2-1; 15 bases line up with TRBD2. The CDR3 runs 15 residues. J was trimmed by 9 bases and V by 10 bases; bases with no gene match: 11. Germline CDR1 and CDR2: SGDLS and YYNGEE. The CDR3 region is CAGSEGLAGGTEQFF. The CDR3 nucleotides are TGTGCCGGCTCCGAGGGACTAGCGGGGGGTACTGAGCAGTTCTTC. The complete variable domain, with remaining parts taken from reference TRBV9 and TRBJ2-1, reads DSGVTQTPKHLITATGQRVTLRCSPRSGDLSVYWYQQSLDQGLQFLIQYYNGEERAKGNILERFSAQQFPDLHSELNLSSLELGDSALYFCAGSEGLAGGTEQFFGPGTRLTVL.

On this clonotype: A read error may be the cause here, since a much bigger clone is one base away. The chain links TRBV6-2 or TRBV6-3 to TRBJ2-7; no definite D call. This CDR3 has 13 residues. Germline V gives CDR1 MNHEY, CDR2 SVGEGT. The V and J ends lost 0 bases and 9 bases respectively, with 12 bases between them. CDR3 region: CASSYSSVLAQYF. DNA of the CDR3: TGTGCCAGCAGTTACTCGTCCGTCCTCGCGCAGTACTTC.

Comments on this clonotype: This may come from a read error, since a much larger clone is one base off. This CDR3 fails to terminate in the conserved phenylalanine or tryptophan, so it likely reflects a read error. CDR3 residues: CASSQDLGRGPYEQYS. As DNA, the CDR3 is TGCGCCAGCAGCCAAGATCTAGGGAGAGGACCCTACGAGCAGTACTCC. The genes are TRBV4-3 and TRBJ2-7, with D perhaps TRBD2 (5 bases). V lost 0 bases to trimming and J lost 2 bases, with 14 bases between them. This CDR3 has 16 amino acids. Germline V gives CDR1 LGHNA, CDR2 YSLEER.

Points on this clonotype: A read error may explain this, as a much larger clone is one base away. The chain uses TRBV4-3 and TRBJ2-7; TRBD2 agrees at 8 bases. The V gene's germline CDR1 is LGHNA and CDR2 YSLEER. This CDR3 comprises 16 residues. For the CDR3, the DNA is TGCGCCTGCAGCCCTCCCGGGGGACTAGTTTTGTGCGAGCAGTACTTC. Amino acids: CACSPPGGLVLCEQYF.

The sample holds a few counts of this clonotype. The chain uses TRBV25-1 and TRBJ2-3; TRBD2 aligns across 10 bases. Germline trimming cut 0 bases from V and 5 bases from J; bases unmatched to any gene: 8. Germline V CDR1 and CDR2: MGHDK, SYGVNS. CDR3 length equals 17 residues. This chain's CDR3 is CASSEYPSGGARDTQYF. In DNA, the CDR3 is TGTGCCAGCAGTGAATACCCCAGCGGGGGGGCCAGAGATACGCAGTATTTT.

At least ten counts were recorded for this clonotype. This rearrangement joins TRBV19 to TRBJ2-7, with 9 bases fitting TRBD1. The ends lost 9 bases at V and 4 bases at J; junction bases unmatched: 7. This CDR3 region has 13 residues. In germline, CDR1 is LNHDA, CDR2 SQIVND (reference sequence). CDR3 sequence reads: CASSIDRGYEQYF. CDR3 coding DNA: TGTGCCAGCAGCATAGACAGGGGGTACGAGCAGTACTTC.

This sequence joins TRBV2 and TRBJ1-5, with TRBD1 as a possible D gene (6 bases). The V gene's germline CDR1 is SNHLY and CDR2 FYNNEI. Trimming left V 1 base short and J 6 bases short, with 10 bases between. The CDR3 runs to 14 residues. CDR3 residues: CASSEGQGPQPQHF. The CDR3 DNA follows: TGTGCCAGCAGTGAAGGGCAGGGGCCTCAGCCCCAGCATTTT.

There are many counts of this clonotype. V gene TRBV5-1 combines with J gene TRBJ2-1; tentatively, D is TRBD2 (5 bases). With 0 bases removed from V and 7 bases from J, the gap between germline ends came to 11 bases. The CDR3 totals 14 residues. Germline lookup yields CDR1 SGHRS and CDR2 YFSETQ. This CDR3 reads CASSLAEGLNEQFF. In DNA form, the CDR3 reads TGCGCCAGCAGCTTGGCCGAGGGCTTAAATGAGCAGTTCTTC. Variable domain in full (rest from reference TRBV5-1 and TRBJ2-1): KAGVTQTPRYLIKTRGQQVTLSCSPISGHRSVSWYQQTPGQGLQFLFEYFSETQRNKGNFPGRFSGRQFSNSRSEMNVSTLELGDSALYLCASSLAEGLNEQFFGPGTRLTVL.

A few counts support this clonotype. CDR3 sequence: CASAPSGNYYEQYF. CDR3 DNA: TGTGCCAGCGCCCCCAGCGGAAACTATTACGAGCAGTACTTC. The chain employs TRBV7-3 and TRBJ2-7; TRBD2 might be the D (5 bases). Germline CDR1 and CDR2: SGHTA and FQGTGA. The CDR3 totals 14 residues. Trimming took 8 bases from V and 4 from J, leaving 18 bases between them.

This clonotype was recorded a few times. This rearrangement joins TRBV19 to TRBJ1-5; 11 bases map to TRBD1. Losses at the gene ends were 4 bases for V and 5 bases for J; bases not matched to a gene: 7. Looked up from germline, CDR1 is LNHDA and CDR2 is SQIVND (reference sequence). The CDR3 sequence is 16 residues long. The CDR3 nucleotides are TGTGCCAGTAGTACCTGGACAGGGGGCTTGGATCAGCCCCAGCATTTT. Translated: CASSTWTGGLDQPQHF. Full variable domain (remainder filled in from reference TRBV19 and TRBJ1-5): DGGITQSPKYLFRKEGQNVTLSCEQNLNHDAMYWYRQDPGQGLRLIYYSQIVNDFQKGDIAEGYSVSREKKESFPLTVTSAQKNPTAFYLCASSTWTGGLDQPQHFGDGTRLSIL.

A single count supports this clonotype. The V call is TRBV7-6, the J call TRBJ2-5; the match to TRBD2 covers 11 bases. The germline gives CDR1 SGHVS, CDR2 FNYEAQ. With V trimmed by 1 base and J by 9 bases, 16 bases remained unmatched. The CDR3 contains 18 residues. The DNA of the CDR3 is TGTGCCAGCAGCTTAGTGCTAGCGGGGGGCTACTTCCAAGCGCCCCAGTACTTC. It translates to CASSLVLAGGYFQAPQYF.

About this clonotype itself: One junction end does not reproduce the germline sequence, and a read error may be involved. The chain links TRBV20-1 to TRBJ2-3; perhaps TRBD2 as D (6 bases). Germline values: CDR1 DFQATT, CDR2 SNEGSKA (reference sequence). This CDR3 is 18 amino acids long. The CDR3 spells CSTRDSGTHHKGTDTQYF. CDR3 DNA: TGCAGTACTAGAGATTCGGGGACTCACCACAAGGGCACAGATACGCAGTATTTT.

Many counts were recorded for this clonotype. The J gene is TRBJ1-1, the V gene TRBV4-3; D gene ambiguous. The CDR3 runs to 16 residues. Germline assignment: CDR1 LGHNA and CDR2 YSLEER. Trimming took 0 bases from V and 5 from J, leaving 16 bases between them. DNA of the CDR3: TGCGCCAGCAGCCAAGAGATTTTCTTCGAGAGGACTGAAGCTTTCTTT. This gives the protein CASSQEIFFERTEAFF.

This clonotype was observed many times. In nucleotides, the CDR3 is TGTGCCAGCAGCTTGGGAGCAAACTACGAGCAGTACTTC. This translates into CASSLGANYEQYF. V is TRBV7-3 and J is TRBJ2-7, with D maybe TRBD2 (5 bases). This CDR3 has 13 amino acids. Germline loops: CDR1 SGHTA, CDR2 FQGTGA. Trimming removed 3 bases at V and 3 bases at J, with 9 bases between.